What follows are 20 T cell receptor beta chains derived from one specimen sequenced in a study of blood T cell repertoires in COVID-19. The data were produced by immunoSEQ multiplex PCR, yet TCRdb's version contains in-frame clones alone and is incomplete. Here the sample spans 20,000 to 25,000 clones, around 91% being singletons. The sample consisted of peripheral blood. These receptors were obtained from a man in his 70s with acute or convalescent COVID-19.

This chain connects TRBV7-2 to TRBJ2-1; 10 bases fit TRBD2. Germline assignment: CDR1 SGHTA and CDR2 FQGNSA. CDR3 length: 16 residues. The junction had 4 bases not matched to a gene; V was cut back by 1 base and J by 4 bases. CDR3 residues: CASSLVWTSGYNEQFF. The DNA for the CDR3 is TGTGCCAGCAGCTTAGTGTGGACTAGCGGATACAATGAGCAGTTCTTC. The full variable domain, in which reference TRBV7-2 and TRBJ2-1 provide the parts outside the CDR3, is GAGVSQSPSNKVTEKGKDVELRCDPISGHTALYWYRQSLGQGLEFLIYFQGNSAPDKSGLPSDRFSAERTGGSVSTLTIQRTQQEDSAVYLCASSLVWTSGYNEQFFGPGTRLTVL.

The chain is built from TRBV19 and TRBJ2-7; D is perhaps TRBD1 (6 bases). The germline V and J ends were trimmed by 4 bases and 2 bases, with 9 bases remaining between them. Germline CDR1 is LNHDA and CDR2 is SQIVND (reference sequence). This CDR3 has 13 amino acids. The CDR3 reads CASSTGTTYEQYF. CDR3 in DNA: TGTGCCAGTAGTACCGGGACAACCTACGAGCAGTACTTC.

The gene calls are TRBV14 and TRBJ1-6, with no clear D. V lost 1 base, J lost 7 bases, and 8 bases lay in between. Per germline, CDR1 SGHDN and CDR2 FVKESK. CDR3 length equals 14 residues. The CDR3 protein is CASSQVSGNSPLHF. The CDR3 nucleotides read TGTGCCAGCAGCCAAGTGTCGGGGAATTCACCCCTCCACTTT.

The gene calls are TRBV29-1 and TRBJ1-5; 9 nucleotides match TRBD1. The CDR3 runs to 13 residues. The V gene's germline CDR1 is SQVTM and CDR2 ANQGSEA. Trimming removed 4 bases from V and 2 bases from J; junction bases left unmatched: 0. CDR3 amino acids: CSVGTGGNQPQHF. The CDR3 DNA sequence: TGCAGCGTTGGGACAGGGGGCAATCAGCCCCAGCATTTT.

V gene TRBV27 combines with J gene TRBJ1-1; 8 bases line up with TRBD1. The V gene's germline CDR1 is MNHEY and CDR2 SMNVEV (reference sequence). This CDR3 has 15 residues. J gave up 0 bases and V 5 bases, and 5 bases lay outside the gene matches. The CDR3 nucleotides read TGTGCCAGCAGTATCGACAGGGGAGTGAACACTGAAGCTTTCTTT. Protein sequence: CASSIDRGVNTEAFF.

The V and J genes are TRBV29-1 and TRBJ2-7; D is perhaps TRBD2 (5 bases). There are 14 residues in the CDR3. V dropped 3 bases and J dropped 0 bases, with 12 bases sitting between them. The germline gives CDR1 SQVTM, CDR2 ANQGSEA. Here the CDR3 reads CSVDRGAPSYEQYF. The CDR3 DNA reads as TGCAGCGTTGATCGGGGTGCCCCCTCCTACGAGCAGTACTTC.

This chain links TRBV7-2 with TRBJ2-7; 11 positions agree with TRBD1. Trimming removed 5 bases from V and 4 bases from J; junction bases left unmatched: 7. The CDR3 loop spans 15 amino acids. Germline CDR1 and CDR2: SGHTA and FQGNSA. In DNA form, the CDR3 reads TGTGCCAGCAGCCTCCGGACAGGGGGCGGGTACGAGCAGTACTTC. Encoded protein: CASSLRTGGGYEQYF.

The chain carries TRBV27 and TRBJ2-1, with TRBD1 matching 7 bases. V dropped 6 bases and J dropped 14; count of bases not matched to a gene: 10. This CDR3 region has 12 residues. The germline V gene encodes CDR1 MNHEY and CDR2 SMNVEV (reference sequence). The CDR3 reads CASSVEGARKFF. The CDR3 nucleotides are TGTGCCAGCAGCGTTGAGGGGGCGCGTAAGTTCTTC.

The chain carries TRBV11-2 and TRBJ2-7; possible D gene TRBD1, 5 bases. This CDR3 region has 13 residues. V gave up 4 bases and J gave up 6 bases, with 13 bases separating them. From germline, CDR1 is SGHAT and CDR2 FQNNGV. CDR3 DNA: TGTGCCAGCAGCTCCAAATCTGGGGCCGAGCAGTACTTC. This gives the protein CASSSKSGAEQYF.

The chain joins TRBV3-1 (or the pseudogene TRBV3-2) to TRBJ2-3; D gene ambiguous. V lost 3 bases to trimming and J lost 4 bases, with 2 bases between them. This CDR3 is 11 amino acids long. CDR1 and CDR2 from the germline V gene are LGHDT and YNNKEL (reference sequence). The CDR3 spells CASSHSDTQYF. CDR3 DNA: TGTGCCAGCAGCCACTCAGATACGCAGTATTTT.

This rearrangement joins TRBV6-2 or TRBV6-3 to TRBJ2-4; 8 bases are a match to TRBD1. V dropped 5 bases and J dropped 7; count of bases not matched to a gene: 10. This CDR3 has 15 amino acids. In germline, CDR1 is MNHEY, CDR2 SVGEGT. This CDR3 is CASSKYRGFVNIQYF. The CDR3 coding sequence is TGTGCCAGCAGTAAATACAGGGGGTTCGTGAACATTCAGTACTTC.

J is TRBJ1-4 and V is TRBV2; TRBD1 might be the D (5 bases). The CDR3 has 16 residues. The germline V gene encodes CDR1 SNHLY and CDR2 FYNNEI. The V end was cut by 2 bases, the J end by 7 bases, with 17 bases between. The CDR3 DNA follows: TGTGCCAGCAGTGAATGGGGGGAGGGAGTAATTGAAAAACTGTTTTTT. It is translated as CASSEWGEGVIEKLFF.

The V call is TRBV2, the J call TRBJ1-6, with TRBD1 as a possible D gene (5 bases). This CDR3 is 15 amino acids long. Between the trimmed V and J ends, which lost 4 bases and 7 bases, there was a span of 14 bases. Germline V gene lookup returns CDR1 SNHLY and CDR2 FYNNEI. The DNA of the CDR3 is TGTGCCAGCAGTGTCGGGGGGTTGGGGAATTCACCCCTCCACTTT. Its translation is CASSVGGLGNSPLHF.

This chain joins TRBV7-2 and TRBJ1-2; the match to TRBD1 covers 12 bases. This CDR3 is 15 amino acids long. The V segment lost 4 bases and the J segment 6 bases; nucleotides outside the gene matches: 6. Per germline, CDR1 SGHTA and CDR2 FQGNSA. The CDR3 DNA reads as TGTGCCAGCAGCTCCACCGGGACAGGGGGCGATGGCTACACCTTC. Translated: CASSSTGTGGDGYTF.

This clone was detected only a few times. This rearrangement joins TRBV28 to TRBJ1-2; 9 positions match TRBD1. Trimming took 6 bases from V and 5 from J; bases not matched to a gene: 7. Germline CDR1 MDHEN, CDR2 SYDVKM. CDR3 length: 14 residues. The CDR3 sequence: CASRKSDRGYGYTF. The CDR3 DNA follows: TGTGCCAGCAGGAAATCGGACAGGGGTTATGGCTACACCTTC.

This clone has just a few counts. The J gene is TRBJ2-3, the V gene TRBV6-2 or TRBV6-3; 12 bases fit TRBD2. The V and J ends lost 4 bases and 3 bases, in that order; junction bases with no gene match: 14. The CDR3 consists of 19 residues. CDR1 and CDR2 (germline): MNHEY, SVGEGT. The CDR3 DNA is TGTGCCAGCAGTTTCTCCAGGGGTCTAGCGGGAGGGCGGACAGATACGCAGTATTTT. Translation gives CASSFSRGLAGGRTDTQYF.

This chain connects TRBV6-2 or TRBV6-3 to TRBJ2-1; maybe TRBD2 (5 bases). Trimming took 5 bases from V and 7 from J, leaving 12 bases between them. The germline gives CDR1 MNHEY, CDR2 SVGEGT. This CDR3 has 13 amino acids. The CDR3 loop reads CASSTALGNEQFF. CDR3 in DNA: TGTGCCAGCAGTACCGCACTAGGTAATGAGCAGTTCTTC.

This clone was observed a single time. The chain employs TRBV28 and TRBJ2-1, with no clear D. With 2 bases removed from V and 4 bases from J, the gap between germline ends came to 9 bases. This CDR3 is 14 amino acids long. Germline values: CDR1 MDHEN, CDR2 SYDVKM. The CDR3 coding sequence is TGTGCCAGCAGTTTAGCCCCAGTTTACAATGAGCAGTTCTTC. It encodes CASSLAPVYNEQFF.

J is TRBJ1-4 and V is TRBV15, with 7 bases identical to TRBD1. This CDR3 has 16 residues. The germline V gene encodes CDR1 LNHNV and CDR2 YYDKDF (reference sequence). Germline trimming cut 1 base from V and 5 bases from J; bases unmatched to any gene: 7. In DNA form, the CDR3 reads TGTGCCACCAGCAGAGGTCTGACAGGGTCCAATGAAAAACTGTTTTTT. Protein: CATSRGLTGSNEKLFF.

The chain has TRBV5-1 and TRBJ1-2; tentative D call: TRBD1 (5 bases). The CDR3 extends over 15 amino acids. V shed 0 bases and J shed 3 bases, with 12 bases lying between them. Germline CDR1 SGHRS, CDR2 YFSETQ. Here the CDR3 DNA reads TGCGCCAGCAGCTTGGAAGGCTGGGGGGACTATGGCTACACCTTC. This encodes CASSLEGWGDYGYTF.